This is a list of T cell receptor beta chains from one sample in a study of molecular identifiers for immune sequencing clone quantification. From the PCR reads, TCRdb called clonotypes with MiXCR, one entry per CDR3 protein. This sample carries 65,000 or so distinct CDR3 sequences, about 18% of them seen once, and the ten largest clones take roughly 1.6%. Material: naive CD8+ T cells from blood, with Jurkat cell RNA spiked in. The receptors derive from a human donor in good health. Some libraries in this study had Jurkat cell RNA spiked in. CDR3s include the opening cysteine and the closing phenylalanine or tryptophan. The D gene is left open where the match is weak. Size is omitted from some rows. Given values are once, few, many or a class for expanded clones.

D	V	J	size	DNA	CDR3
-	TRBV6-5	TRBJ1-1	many	TGTGCCAGCAGTTACTCGGGGGGCCTGGCAATGACTGAAGCTTTCTTT	CASSYSGGLAMTEAFF
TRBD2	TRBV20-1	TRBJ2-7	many	TGCAGTGCTAGTCAACTAGCGGGAGAATGGGGTGAGCAGTACTTC	CSASQLAGEWGEQYF
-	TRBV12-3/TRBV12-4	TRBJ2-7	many	TGTGCCAGCAGTATCAATTACGAGCAGTACTTC	CASSINYEQYF
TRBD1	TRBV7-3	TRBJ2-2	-	TGTGCCAGCAGCTTAATGGGTTGGGACAGCACCGGGGAGCTGTTTTTT	CASSLMGWDSTGELFF
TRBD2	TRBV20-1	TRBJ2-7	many	TGCAGTGCCGTCCCCACTAGCGGGAGGGTTTTCTACGAGCAGTACTTC	CSAVPTSGRVFYEQYF
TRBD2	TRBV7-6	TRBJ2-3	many	TGTGCCAGCAGCTTTTTGAGCGGGAGTAGAGATACGCAGTATTTT	CASSFLSGSRDTQYF
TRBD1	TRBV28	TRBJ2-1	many	TGTGCCAGCAGACTGACAGGGGTCCTCAATGAGCAGTTCTTC	CASRLTGVLNEQFF
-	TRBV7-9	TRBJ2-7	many	TGTGCCAGCAGCCCGGGCCACACCACCTACGAGCAGTACTTC	CASSPGHTTYEQYF
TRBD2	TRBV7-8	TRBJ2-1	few	TGTGCCAGCAGCGGCCGACTAGCCGACCACTACAATGAGCAGTTCTTC	CASSGRLADHYNEQFF
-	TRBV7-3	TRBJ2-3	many	TGTGCCAGCAGCTTAGACGGGAGCACAGATACGCAGTATTTT	CASSLDGSTDTQYF
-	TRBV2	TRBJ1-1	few	TGTGCCAGCTGGGCAGGGGTGACGAACACTGAAGCTTTCTTT	CASWAGVTNTEAFF
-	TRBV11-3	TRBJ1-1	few	TGTGCCAGCAGCAGACTTCTCCGGGGGCCGTATACTGAAGCTTTCTTT	CASSRLLRGPYTEAFF
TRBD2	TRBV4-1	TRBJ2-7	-	TGCGCCAGCAGCCAAGGGGCTAGCGGTACCCACGAGCAGTACTTC	CASSQGASGTHEQYF
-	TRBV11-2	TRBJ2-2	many	TGTGCCAGCAGCGGAACAGGATTTCTCATAAGGAACACCGGGGAGCTGTTTTTT	CASSGTGFLIRNTGELFF
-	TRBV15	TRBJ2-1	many	TGTGCCACCAGCACAGACAGTTACAATGAGCAGTTCTTC	CATSTDSYNEQFF
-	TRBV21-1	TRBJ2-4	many	TGTGCCAGCAGCAAAGGGACTTCCTCCAAGGCCAAAAACATTCAGTACTTC	CASSKGTSSKAKNIQYF
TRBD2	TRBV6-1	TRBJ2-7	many	TGTGCCAGCAGGATGGGGATGACTAGCGGACCGAAGGGCGAGCAGTACTTC	CASRMGMTSGPKGEQYF
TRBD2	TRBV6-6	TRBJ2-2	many	TGTGCCAGCGGTTTAGCGGGAGTATTAACCGGGGAGCTGTTTTTT	CASGLAGVLTGELFF
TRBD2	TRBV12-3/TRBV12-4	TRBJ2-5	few	TGTGCCAGCAGTCGAAGAGCGGGACCTTTTCCAGAGACCCAGTACTTC	CASSRRAGPFPETQYF
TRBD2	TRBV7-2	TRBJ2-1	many	TGTGCCAGCAGCTCTACTGGACTAGCGGTCTACAATGAGCAGTTCTTC	CASSSTGLAVYNEQFF
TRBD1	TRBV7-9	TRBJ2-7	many	TGTGCCAGCAGCTCGGCCCCCGGGACAGGGGTTTTCTACGAGCAGTACTTC	CASSSAPGTGVFYEQYF
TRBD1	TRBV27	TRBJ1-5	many	TGTGCCAGCAGCTCCGGGACAGGGAATCAGCCCCAGCATTTT	CASSSGTGNQPQHF
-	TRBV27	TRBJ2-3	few	TGTGCCAGCAGCCCCGTGACTGTTAGCACAGATACGCAGTATTTT	CASSPVTVSTDTQYF
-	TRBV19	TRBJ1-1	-	TGTGCCAGTAGTATAGACCGGACAAGGGACACTGAAGCTTTCTTT	CASSIDRTRDTEAFF
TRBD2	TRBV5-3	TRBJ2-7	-	TGTGCCAGCAGCTTTAGCGGGAATACCTACGAGCAGTACTTC	CASSFSGNTYEQYF
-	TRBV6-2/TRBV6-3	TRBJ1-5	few	TGTGCCAGCAGTTACATCTCCCGGCGGCCTAGCAATCAGCCCCAGCATTTT	CASSYISRRPSNQPQHF
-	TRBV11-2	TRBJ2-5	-	TGTGCCAGCACTGGTGGAGAGAATAAAGAGACCCAGTACTTC	CASTGGENKETQYF
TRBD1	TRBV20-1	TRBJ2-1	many	TGCAGTGCTAAAGGGACAGCAAATGAGCAGTTCTTC	CSAKGTANEQFF
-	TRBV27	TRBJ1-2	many	TGTGCCAGCAGTGCTGGACGGAACTATGGCTACACCTTC	CASSAGRNYGYTF
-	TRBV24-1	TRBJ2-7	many	TGTGCCACCAGTGATCCGGGTCAGGGCTACGAGCAGTACTTC	CATSDPGQGYEQYF
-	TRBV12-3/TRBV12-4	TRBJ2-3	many	TGTGCCAGCAGTGCGACAGGGGAGGAGCGGGAGGCCATCACAGATACGCAGTATTTT	CASSATGEEREAITDTQYF
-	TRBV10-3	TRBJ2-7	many	TGTGCCATCACCCACACAGGGCACTCGGACGAGCAGTACTTC	CAITHTGHSDEQYF
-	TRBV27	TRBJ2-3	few	TGTGCCAGCGGCCTGGACCTCTATACGCAGTATTTT	CASGLDLYTQYF
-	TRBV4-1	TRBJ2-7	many	TGCGCCAGCAGCCATCCAGGGGAGTACGAGCAGTACTTC	CASSHPGEYEQYF
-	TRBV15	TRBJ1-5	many	TGTGCCACCAGCAGAGGGAATAGCAATCAGCCCCAGCATTTT	CATSRGNSNQPQHF
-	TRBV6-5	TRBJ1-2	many	TGTGCCAGCAGTTACGCGGAAAACTATGGCTACACCTTC	CASSYAENYGYTF
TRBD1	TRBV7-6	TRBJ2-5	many	TGTGCCAGCAGCTTATATTTGGGACAGCAAGAGACCCAGTACTTC	CASSLYLGQQETQYF
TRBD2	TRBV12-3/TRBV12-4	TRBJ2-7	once	TGTGCCAGCAGTTTACCCCCTTGGGGTAGCGGGAGAGACGAGCAGTACTTC	CASSLPPWGSGRDEQYF
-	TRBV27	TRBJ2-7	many	TGTGCCAGCTCTATATCGGCATCCTACGAGCAGTACTTC	CASSISASYEQYF
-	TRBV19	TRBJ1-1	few	TGTGCCGACATTCTTGCCAGTGAAGCTTTCTTT	CADILASEAFF
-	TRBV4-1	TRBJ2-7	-	TGCGCCAGCAGCCAATGGACCGAGTGCGAGCGGTACTTC	CASSQWTECERYF
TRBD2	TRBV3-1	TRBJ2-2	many	TGTGCCAGCAGCCAAGTAGCGCGTAGCGGGATCACCGGGGAGCTGTTTTTT	CASSQVARSGITGELFF
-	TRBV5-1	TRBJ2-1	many	TGCGCCAGCAGCCCGTGGGAACCCAAAATGAATGAGCAGTTCTTC	CASSPWEPKMNEQFF
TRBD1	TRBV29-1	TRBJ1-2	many	TGCAGCGTTGAAGACGGGAGGAGGGCAGGGGGTCCCCCCGGCTACACCTTC	CSVEDGRRAGGPPGYTF
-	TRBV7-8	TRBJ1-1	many	TGTGCCAGCAGCATAAGGGCTATCCGAGTCGGGACGGTGGATGACACTGAAGCTTTCTTT	CASSIRAIRVGTVDDTEAFF
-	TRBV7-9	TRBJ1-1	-	TGTGCCAGCAGCTCACGGGACCGAACTCACACTGAAGCTTTCTTT	CASSSRDRTHTEAFF
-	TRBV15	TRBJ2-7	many	TGTGCCACCAGCAGATCGAGAGCGTTAAGCTCCTACGAGCAGTACTTC	CATSRSRALSSYEQYF
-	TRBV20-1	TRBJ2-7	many	TGCAGTGCCTGCAACAGTGAACTTCCTTGCGAGCAGTACTTC	CSACNSELPCEQYF
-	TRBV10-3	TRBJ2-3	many	TGTGCCATCAGTGGCGAAGATACGCAGTATTTT	CAISGEDTQYF
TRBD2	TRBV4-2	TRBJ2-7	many	TGTGCCAGCAGCTTCCGACTAGCGGAGGGTTACGAGCAGTACTTC	CASSFRLAEGYEQYF
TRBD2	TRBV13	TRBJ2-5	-	TGTGCCAGCAGCTTAGGGCGGGAGGACCCTAAAGAGACCCAGTACTTC	CASSLGREDPKETQYF
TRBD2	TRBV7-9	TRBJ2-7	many	TGTGCCAGCACCTCCGGCAGCGTGCTAGCGGGAAATACCTACTCCTACGAGCAGTACTTC	CASTSGSVLAGNTYSYEQYF
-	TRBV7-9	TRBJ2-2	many	TGTGCCTCACCGGGGCAGAACACCGGGGAGCTGTTTTTT	CASPGQNTGELFF
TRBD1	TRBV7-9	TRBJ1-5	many	TGTGCCAGCAGCTCAACCTACACAGGGGCCCATCAGCCCCAGCATTTT	CASSSTYTGAHQPQHF
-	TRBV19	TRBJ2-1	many	TGTGCCAGTACGTCTTCCGACCCTGGGTCGGGGACTCTTCACAATGAGCAGTTCTTC	CASTSSDPGSGTLHNEQFF
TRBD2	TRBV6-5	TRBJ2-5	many	TGTGCCACCCAACCGGGACTAGCGGCAGAGACCCAGTACTTC	CATQPGLAAETQYF
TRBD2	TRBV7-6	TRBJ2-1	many	TGTGCCAGCAGCTTAAGCGGGAGGATCACCTACAATGAGCAGTTCTTC	CASSLSGRITYNEQFF